The clone carrying this T cell receptor (beta chain) has more than one count but fewer than ten. As yet, its antigen is unknown. The data derive from a study of T cells in Graves' hyperthyroidism and ophthalmopathy. The wider study: Pretreatment peripheral blood was obtained at initial diagnosis. Study-level results: Among thyroid clonotypes expanded above 0.001, most also appeared in blood.

Amplified TCR beta CDR3 regions came from RNA transcripts. During a first-round RT-PCR of the TCR CDR3, the HTBI primer set was used. In TCRdb, the multiplex PCR reads were re-called with MiXCR into one record per CDR3 protein. The sample has a few hundred thousand distinct CDR3 sequences; roughly a fifth are singletons. This TCR was recovered from a woman aged 45-60 years with Graves' hyperthyroidism. The sequenced material came from blood.

CDR3 loop: CASSAGTGNQPQHF. CDR3 sequence (DNA): TGTGCCAGCAGTGCAGGGACAGGGAATCAGCCCCAGCATTTT. The genes are TRBV25-1 and TRBJ1-5; 9 bases match TRBD1. V was clipped by 4 bases and J by 4 bases; unmatched bases: 2. CDR1 is MGHDK, CDR2 SYGVNS, per germline. The CDR3 totals 14 residues.